This entry lists 27 T cell receptor beta chains sequenced from one sample in a study of CD4 and CD8 cells across lung adenocarcinoma regions (dated by TCRdb to between 2017 and 2018). Receptors were amplified or captured by PCR. The sequencer was a HiSeq X Ten. In TCRdb, the public reads were trimmed at Q25 with fastp and aligned with MiXCR, with productive beta chains retained. Rows with a matching CDR3 protein are joined into one entry that keeps the most common DNA and genes. The sample has some 23,000 distinct CDR3 sequences on record, around half of them singletons. Around 50% of the sample lies in the top ten. Material for sequencing was CD8+ T cells from the center of a lung tumor. Taken with the paper, the label for cell subset or site translates to: tumor center region. These TCRs come from a male donor with lung adenocarcinoma. The CD4 and CD8 labels of this study may be unreliable.

This clonotype is labeled as medium-sized. The chain uses TRBV6-1 and TRBJ2-3; TRBD1 matches at 8 bases. V trimming: 3 bases; J trimming: 3 bases; junction bases outside the gene matches: 14. The V gene's germline CDR1 is MNHNS and CDR2 SASEGT. This CDR3 has 18 amino acids. Written as DNA, the CDR3 is TGTGCCAGCAGTGACGCCCCTTCGCAGGGGGCGGTGACAGATACGCAGTATTTT. It codes for CASSDAPSQGAVTDTQYF.

This clonotype was seen repeatedly, ten times or more. The rearrangement uses TRBV27 and TRBJ2-2; 10 bases align to TRBD1. This CDR3 contains 15 residues. Germline V CDR1 and CDR2: MNHEY, SMNVEV (reference sequence). Trimming cost V 4 bases and J 7 bases; bases outside gene matches: 6. Here the CDR3 reads CASSWGQGLGGELFF. The CDR3 DNA reads TGTGCCAGCAGTTGGGGACAGGGGTTGGGCGGGGAGCTGTTTTTT.

This clonotype came up a few times. This chain uses TRBV6-7 with TRBJ2-1, with 8 nucleotides matching TRBD1. TRBV6-7 is an ORF; its function is uncertain. Germline trimming cut 2 bases from V and 13 bases from J; bases unmatched to any gene: 10. The CDR3 is made up of 14 amino acids. Here the CDR3 reads CASSYGRGRETQFF. The DNA of the CDR3 is TGTGCCAGCAGTTACGGCAGGGGGCGTGAGACCCAGTTCTTC.

Worth noting for this clonotype: One end of the junction does not line up with germline, which may come from a read error. The chain couples TRBV6-1 to TRBJ2-4, with D perhaps matching TRBD1 or TRBD2 (6 bases each). The DNA end is more similar to TRBJ2-5, so the J call may be wrong. Germline CDR1 reads MNHNS; CDR2 reads SASEGT. The CDR3 runs to 16 residues. CDR3 loop: CASREVGGRDQKTQYF. DNA of the CDR3: TGTGCCAGCAGGGAAGTCGGGGGCCGGGACCAAAAGACCCAGTACTTC.

The chain recombines TRBV20-1 with TRBJ2-5; 9 positions match TRBD2. Germline V gene lookup returns CDR1 DFQATT and CDR2 SNEGSKA (reference sequence). CDR3 length equals 14 residues. V trimming: 5 bases; J trimming: 11 bases; junction bases outside the gene matches: 15. CDR3 sequence reads: CSAPLAGSSHEQYF. The CDR3 DNA follows: TGCAGTGCTCCCCTAGCGGGAAGCTCCCATGAGCAGTACTTC.

The V gene is TRBV27, the J gene TRBJ2-1, with D unresolved. The length of the CDR3 is 15 residues. Looked up from germline, CDR1 is MNHEY and CDR2 is SMNVEV (reference sequence). Trimming left V 2 bases short and J 0 bases short, with 8 bases between. The CDR3 nucleotides read TGTGCCAGCAGTTTAAATCGATACTCCTACAATGAGCAGTTCTTC. It translates to CASSLNRYSYNEQFF.

CDR3 amino acids: CASSEGGYSNQPQHF. As DNA, the CDR3 is TGTGCCAGCAGTGAGGGGGGTTATAGCAATCAGCCCCAGCATTTT. The J gene is TRBJ1-5, the V gene TRBV6-4, with D possibly matching TRBD1 (5 bases). Trimming took off 3 bases at V and 0 bases at J, with 9 bases between the two ends. The CDR3 sequence is 15 residues long. Germline V gene sequence: CDR1 MRHNA, CDR2 SNTAGT.

The gene calls are TRBV12-3 or TRBV12-4 and TRBJ1-4; weak D call: TRBD1 (5 bases). The V end lost 5 bases, the J end lost 5 bases, and 12 bases lay between the germline ends. The CDR3 runs 14 residues. CDR3 bases: TGTGCCAGCAGTCTTGGGGGTCGGAATGAAAAACTGTTTTTT. Its protein product is CASSLGGRNEKLFF.

The chain is built from TRBV6-1 and TRBJ2-1, with D maybe TRBD2 (6 bases). The end of the DNA aligns better with TRBJ2-7, so the J call may be wrong. The CDR3 covers 13 residues. The germline V gene has CDR1 MNHNS and CDR2 SASEGT. The CDR3 here is CASSETRDYEQYF. The CDR3 DNA is TGTGCCAGCAGTGAGACTAGGGACTACGAGCAGTACTTC.

As to this clonotype: One base away lies a much larger clone, so this may be a sequencing read error. The chain combines TRBV6-1 with TRBJ2-1; D remains ambiguous. Germline assignment: CDR1 MNHNS and CDR2 SASEGT. V was cut by 7 bases and J by 10 bases, with 11 bases left in between. This CDR3 is built from 11 residues. The CDR3 DNA reads TGTGCCAGCAACGCAGCCTACGAGCAGTTCTTC. Translated, it gives CASNAAYEQFF.

This chain links TRBV6-1 with TRBJ2-1; TRBD1 is a possible D gene (5 bases). The V and J ends lost 10 bases and 10 bases respectively, with 23 bases between them. This CDR3 spans 14 amino acids. Germline assignment: CDR1 MNHNS and CDR2 SASEGT. CDR3: CATAFLPTGTEQFF. CDR3 DNA sequence: TGTGCCACCGCATTTCTCCCAACAGGCACCGAGCAGTTCTTC.

The V call is TRBV10-2, the J call TRBJ2-1; 9 nucleotides line up with TRBD1. The J call may be incorrect, as the DNA end agrees better with TRBJ2-7. In germline, CDR1 is WSHSY, CDR2 SAAADI. CDR3 length: 14 amino acids. The CDR3 here is CASSGKGQGYEQYF. The CDR3 nucleotides read TGCGCCAGCAGTGGTAAGGGACAGGGATACGAGCAGTACTTC.

This chain uses TRBV27 with TRBJ2-5; D uncertain. Trimming removed 2 bases from V and 5 bases from J, with 12 bases in between. CDR1 and CDR2 from the germline V gene are MNHEY and SMNVEV (reference sequence). There are 14 residues in the CDR3. CDR3 sequence (DNA): TGTGCCAGCAGTTTACATGGGCCGAGGGAGACCCAGTACTTC. Protein product: CASSLHGPRETQYF.

The rearrangement uses TRBV6-1 and TRBJ2-6; D call uncertain. Per germline, CDR1 MNHNS and CDR2 SASEGT. The CDR3 is 16 amino acids. V was clipped by 9 bases and J by 1 base, with 16 bases between them. The DNA for the CDR3 is TGTGCCAGTCAGGATAACTCCCTTTCTGGGGCCAACGTCCTGACTTTC. It is translated as CASQDNSLSGANVLTF.

About this clonotype itself: One end of the junction is discordant with germline, which a read error may explain. V gene TRBV6-2 or TRBV6-3 combines with J gene TRBJ2-4; D might be TRBD1 (5 bases). This CDR3 has 13 amino acids. CDR1 is MNHEY and CDR2 is SVGEGT in the germline V gene. In DNA, the CDR3 is TGTGCCACGCGTTCTACAGGCACAAATACTCAGTATTTC. Translating it yields CATRSTGTNTQYF.

The V gene is TRBV27, the J gene TRBJ1-1; TRBD1 might be the D (6 bases). Deletions cut 10 bases from V and 1 base from J, with 16 bases between. Germline V lookup: CDR1 MNHEY, CDR2 SMNVEV (reference sequence). This CDR3 has 14 amino acids. CDR3 region: CATNGAGENTEAFF. As DNA, the CDR3 is TGTGCCACCAACGGGGCAGGGGAGAACACTGAAGCTTTCTTT.

With regard to this clonotype: The junction shows a germline mismatch at one end, possibly a read error. In DNA form, the CDR3 reads TGTGCCAGCGGGCTAGTCCCTTCTTGGTCCTACGTCCTGAATTTC. Protein sequence: CASGLVPSWSYVLNF. The V call is TRBV6-1, the J call TRBJ2-6; D gene unclear. Germline values: CDR1 MNHNS, CDR2 SASEGT. There are 15 residues in the CDR3.

This clonotype was seen only a few times. CDR3 DNA: TGCAGTGCTGCCCCAAACAGGGTCCCCAATGAGCAGTTCTTC. Residues: CSAAPNRVPNEQFF. This chain joins TRBV20-1 and TRBJ2-1; perhaps TRBD1 as D (6 bases). The V gene lost 5 bases and the J gene lost 6 bases, with 17 bases spanning the gap. Germline V gene data show CDR1 as DFQATT and CDR2 as SNEGSKA (reference sequence). The CDR3 length is 14 residues.

This clonotype appeared many times. V is TRBV6-6 and J is TRBJ2-5; possibly TRBD2 for D (6 bases). The closer fit of TRBJ2-7 to the DNA end suggests the J call may be wrong. The CDR3 runs to 16 residues. CDR1 and CDR2 from the germline V gene are MNHNY and SVGAGI (reference sequence). The CDR3 DNA reads TGTGCCAGCAGAAACACCGGGACTCCGCGTCCTGACGAGCAGTACTTC. Protein sequence: CASRNTGTPRPDEQYF.

The CDR3 sequence is CASSRSARGGGTDTQYF. As DNA, the CDR3 is TGTGCCAGCAGCCGAAGCGCCCGGGGCGGGGGCACAGATACGCAGTATTTT. This chain links TRBV4-2 with TRBJ2-3; D might be TRBD2 (6 bases). The V and J ends lost 4 bases and 1 base respectively, with 18 bases between them. CDR3 length: 17 amino acids. CDR1 is LGHNA, CDR2 YNFKEQ, per germline.

This clonotype came up a few times. The genes are TRBV3-1 and TRBJ1-1; D perhaps matches TRBD1 (6 bases). From germline, CDR1 is LGHDT and CDR2 YNNKEL (reference sequence). The V gene lost 3 bases and the J gene lost 5 bases, with 19 bases spanning the gap. CDR3 length equals 16 residues. The CDR3 here is CASSQGGGPGGTEAFF. Written as DNA, the CDR3 is TGTGCCAGCAGCCAGGGTGGGGGCCCCGGAGGTACTGAAGCTTTCTTT.

The V gene is TRBV6-1, the J gene TRBJ1-2, with 7 nucleotides matching TRBD1. The CDR3 sequence is 14 residues long. V dropped 4 bases and J dropped 3; count of bases not matched to a gene: 5. Germline assignment: CDR1 MNHNS and CDR2 SASEGT. The CDR3 DNA is TGTGCCAGCAGTGCCACCGGGACAGACTATGGCTACACCTTC. Its translation is CASSATGTDYGYTF.

The chain links TRBV7-2 to TRBJ2-5, with D perhaps TRBD2 (7 bases). The ends were cut back, 4 bases at V and 6 bases at J, with 15 bases in the middle. The germline V gene encodes CDR1 SGHTA and CDR2 FQGNSA. The CDR3 is made up of 14 amino acids. CDR3 coding DNA: TGTGCCAGCAGCTGGGGGGGGGGGCCGAAGACCCAGTACTTC. This encodes CASSWGGGPKTQYF.

The chain is built from TRBV7-2 and TRBJ1-5, with D possibly TRBD1 on 5 matching bases. The CDR3 spans 15 residues. The germline V and J ends were trimmed by 5 bases and 3 bases, with 14 bases remaining between them. Per germline, CDR1 SGHTA and CDR2 FQGNSA. The CDR3, as DNA: TGTGCCAGCAGCATGGGGGGGGGGACCAATCAGCCCCAGCATTTT. Encoded protein: CASSMGGGTNQPQHF.

This clonotype has a count of ten or more. This chain connects TRBV28 to TRBJ2-1; 10 bases align to TRBD2. V gave up 4 bases and J gave up 8 bases; unmatched junction bases: 11. This CDR3 region has 16 residues. Per germline, CDR1 MDHEN and CDR2 SYDVKM. The CDR3 DNA follows: TGTGCCAGCAGTTCTCCACCGAGCGGGGGGGGGCATGAGCAGTTCTTC. It encodes CASSSPPSGGGHEQFF.

The V call is TRBV5-1, the J call TRBJ1-2; maybe TRBD1 (6 bases). In germline, CDR1 is SGHRS, CDR2 YFSETQ. V lost 0 bases and J lost 3, with 12 bases in between. The CDR3 runs 15 residues. CDR3 nucleotide sequence: TGCGCCAGCAGCTTGGAAGGGGGACCCGACTATGGCTACACCTTC. The encoded protein is CASSLEGGPDYGYTF.

The rearrangement joins TRBV9 to TRBJ2-4; D perhaps matches TRBD2 (6 bases). In germline, CDR1 is SGDLS, CDR2 YYNGEE. V shed 3 bases and J shed 13 bases, with 29 bases lying between them. This CDR3 region has 17 residues. The CDR3: CASSGVPGPGAENMQYF. CDR3 sequence (DNA): TGTGCCAGCAGCGGCGTCCCGGGGCCGGGAGCCGAAAATATGCAGTACTTC.